One sample yielded the 22 T cell receptor beta chains listed below, sequenced in a study of blood T cell repertoires in COVID-19. The repertoire was sequenced with immunoSEQ multiplex PCR; TCRdb's copy has only in-frame clones and lacks some. Of 140,000 to 150,000 clones listed, around 82% are singletons. Sequenced sample: peripheral blood. The source is a man between 60 and 75 years old with active or convalescent COVID-19.

This clone occurred a few times. V and J are TRBV6-2 or TRBV6-3 and TRBJ2-3; 11 bases map to TRBD2. The ends lost 6 bases at V and 6 bases at J; junction bases unmatched: 8. The CDR3 has 15 residues. Germline assignment: CDR1 MNHEY and CDR2 SVGEGT. The CDR3 region has the DNA TGTGCCAGCAGCATAGCGGGAGGGGAGCCCGATACGCAGTATTTT. Residues: CASSIAGGEPDTQYF.

This clone was seen only once. As DNA, the CDR3 is TGTGCCAGCAGCTTGATGAGCGGGCTCTCCTACGAGCAGTACTTC. Its translation is CASSLMSGLSYEQYF. The chain joins TRBV5-4 to TRBJ2-7; tentative D call: TRBD2 (6 bases). Trimming stripped 1 base from V and 0 bases from J, with 11 bases between. The V gene's germline CDR1 is SGHNT and CDR2 YYREEE (reference sequence). This CDR3 region has 15 residues.

This chain links TRBV7-8 with TRBJ2-3; 8 bases are shared with TRBD2. CDR1 and CDR2 (germline): SGHVS, FQNEAQ. The CDR3 length is 17 residues. The J segment lost 11 bases and the V segment lost 5 bases, leaving 21 bases of the junction unmatched. The CDR3 nucleotides are TGTGCCAGCAGCCGGAGACTAGCCGGGGGGGGCGGACGTGAGCAGTATTTT. Protein: CASSRRLAGGGGREQYF. The full variable domain, rest sourced from reference TRBV7-8 and TRBJ2-3, is GAGVSQSPRYKVAKRGQDVALRCDPISGHVSLFWYQQALGQGPEFLTYFQNEAQLDKSGLPSDRFFAERPEGSVSTLKIQRTQQEDSAVYLCASSRRLAGGGGREQYFGPGTRLTVL.

In this sample, this clone turned up a few times. The chain carries TRBV7-8 and TRBJ2-1; 8 bases map to TRBD2. V shed 2 bases and J 6 bases; nucleotides not matched to a gene: 9. Germline-derived CDR1 and CDR2 are SGHVS and FQNEAQ. The CDR3 is 16 residues long. The CDR3 here is CASSLTQAGDSNEQFF. In DNA form, the CDR3 reads TGTGCCAGCAGCTTAACGCAAGCGGGAGACAGCAATGAGCAGTTCTTC.

The chain links TRBV6-1 to TRBJ2-7, with a possible D match to TRBD1 (5 bases). Trimming shortened V by 2 bases and J by 6 bases, and 8 bases separated the two germline ends. CDR3 size: 12 residues. Germline V gene sequence: CDR1 MNHNS, CDR2 SASEGT. CDR3 DNA sequence: TGTGCCAGCAGTGAATTGCAGGGCGAGCAGTACTTC. This codes for CASSELQGEQYF.

V is TRBV3-1 (or the pseudogene TRBV3-2) and J is TRBJ2-7; TRBD1 agrees at 11 bases. Trimming removed 2 bases from V and 5 bases from J; junction bases left unmatched: 14. Looked up from germline, CDR1 is LGHDT and CDR2 is YNNKEL (reference sequence). This CDR3 region has 18 residues. This chain's CDR3 is CASSQSFPGQGAPHEQYF. In DNA, the CDR3 is TGTGCCAGCAGCCAAAGCTTTCCTGGACAGGGGGCACCTCACGAGCAGTACTTC.

The chain couples TRBV7-9 to TRBJ1-2; D remains unclear. Germline assignment: CDR1 SEHNR and CDR2 FQNEAQ (reference sequence). The CDR3 is 16 residues long. V lost 1 base and J lost 7, with 19 bases in between. Here the CDR3 reads CASSLETLSAEAGYTF. CDR3 sequence (DNA): TGTGCCAGCAGCTTAGAGACCTTATCGGCCGAGGCTGGCTACACCTTC.

The J gene is TRBJ2-7, the V gene TRBV5-6, with 8 positions matching TRBD2. V lost 4 bases and J lost 5; bases outside the gene matches: 8. The germline V gene has CDR1 SGHDT and CDR2 YYEEEE. CDR3 length: 14 amino acids. The DNA of the CDR3 is TGTGCCAGCAGCCCGCCGGGGGGGAGCCACGAGCAGTACTTC. It yields the protein CASSPPGGSHEQYF.

The chain has TRBV4-3 and TRBJ2-3; TRBD1 is a possible D gene (6 bases). In germline, CDR1 is LGHNA, CDR2 YSLEER. The CDR3 totals 15 residues. Trimming cost V 1 base and J 8 bases, with 16 bases left between them. This chain's CDR3 is CASSQGRRGRGTQYF. The CDR3 region has the DNA TGCGCCAGCAGCCAAGGGAGAAGGGGGAGAGGTACGCAGTATTTT.

The genes are TRBV6-2 or TRBV6-3 and TRBJ1-5; D may be TRBD1 (5 bases). The germline V and J ends were trimmed by 2 bases and 4 bases, with 9 bases remaining between them. CDR3 size: 14 residues. The V gene's germline CDR1 is MNHEY and CDR2 SVGEGT. CDR3 coding DNA: TGTGCCAGCAGTTACCTAAGGGGAAATCAGCCCCAGCATTTT. Amino acid sequence: CASSYLRGNQPQHF.

The chain combines TRBV6-5 with TRBJ2-1; TRBD1 is a possible D gene (5 bases). The CDR3 loop spans 15 amino acids. V shed 7 bases and J shed 0 bases, with 13 bases lying between them. The germline V gene encodes CDR1 MNHEY and CDR2 SVGAGI. CDR3 in amino acids: CASTKGRSSYNEQFF. The CDR3 nucleotides read TGTGCCAGCACCAAGGGGCGTAGCTCCTACAATGAGCAGTTCTTC.

The chain joins TRBV24-1 to TRBJ2-2, with a tentative D call TRBD2 (6 bases). The length of the CDR3 is 16 residues. V was trimmed by 1 base and J by 0 bases, leaving 8 bases between them. Germline-derived CDR1 and CDR2 are KGHDR and SFDVKD. The CDR3 reads CATSDFGGPNTGELFF. DNA of the CDR3: TGTGCCACCAGTGATTTTGGAGGGCCGAACACCGGGGAGCTGTTTTTT.

V usage is TRBV4-3 and J usage is TRBJ2-3, with TRBD1 matching 9 bases. Unmatched junction bases numbered 9, after V lost 4 bases and J lost 4 bases. Germline values: CDR1 LGHNA, CDR2 YSLEER. The CDR3 loop spans 16 amino acids. In DNA, the CDR3 is TGCGCCAGCAGCCCAAGACTGACAGGGGGTGCAGATACGCAGTATTTT. Encoded protein: CASSPRLTGGADTQYF.

In this sample, this clone turned up a few times. Written as DNA, the CDR3 is TGTGCCAGCAGTCGGGACAGGGACAATCAGCCCCAGCATTTT. This translates into CASSRDRDNQPQHF. V usage is TRBV7-6 and J usage is TRBJ1-5; TRBD1 agrees at 9 bases. Unmatched junction bases numbered 3, after V lost 6 bases and J lost 3 bases. There are 14 residues in the CDR3. Per the germline V gene, CDR1 is SGHVS and CDR2 is FNYEAQ.

The chain joins TRBV12-5 to TRBJ1-2; D is perhaps TRBD1 (6 bases). Germline CDR1 LGHNT, CDR2 FRNRAP. V was cut by 5 bases and J by 8 bases, with 12 bases left in between. The CDR3 runs to 12 residues. CDR3 amino acids: CASGRGSRGYTF. CDR3 nucleotides: TGTGCTAGTGGTAGGGGGAGCCGCGGCTACACCTTC.

V usage is TRBV5-5 and J usage is TRBJ2-3; 10 nucleotides match TRBD1. Looked up from germline, CDR1 is SGHKS and CDR2 is YYEKEE (reference sequence). J lost 4 bases, V lost 4 bases, and 3 bases had no gene match. The CDR3 is made up of 14 amino acids. CDR3 in amino acids: CASSPGQGADTQYF. CDR3 in DNA: TGTGCCAGCAGCCCCGGACAGGGGGCAGATACGCAGTATTTT.

The chain links TRBV24-1 to TRBJ2-1; D gene unclear. There are 10 residues in the CDR3. CDR1 is KGHDR, CDR2 SFDVKD, per germline. Trimming stripped 12 bases from V and 9 bases from J, with 11 bases between. In DNA, the CDR3 is TGTGCCGCCGCACACCTTGAGCAGTTCTTC. Translated, it gives CAAAHLEQFF.

The chain carries TRBV5-1 and TRBJ2-7, with D tentatively TRBD2 (5 bases). The germline V gene encodes CDR1 SGHRS and CDR2 YFSETQ. Trimming took off 0 bases at V and 2 bases at J, with 12 bases between the two ends. The CDR3 is 15 residues long. As DNA, the CDR3 is TGCGCCAGCAGCTTGGTCCGGACTTCGACCTACGAGCAGTACTTC. It encodes CASSLVRTSTYEQYF. The variable domain in full, with the rest retrieved from reference TRBV5-1 and TRBJ2-7, is KAGVTQTPRYLIKTRGQQVTLSCSPISGHRSVSWYQQTPGQGLQFLFEYFSETQRNKGNFPGRFSGRQFSNSRSEMNVSTLELGDSALYLCASSLVRTSTYEQYFGPGTRLTVT.

This rearrangement joins TRBV4-2 to TRBJ2-7, with TRBD2 as a possible D gene (6 bases). Trimming shortened V by 3 bases and J by 4 bases, and 19 bases separated the two germline ends. CDR3 length: 16 amino acids. Germline CDR1 LGHNA, CDR2 YNFKEQ. CDR3 residues: CASSQAVGRGTYEQYF. Here the CDR3 DNA reads TGTGCCAGCAGCCAGGCGGTTGGACGGGGGACGTACGAGCAGTACTTC.

The V and J genes are TRBV6-2 or TRBV6-3 and TRBJ2-5; the D gene is possibly TRBD2 (7 bases). CDR1 is MNHEY, CDR2 SVGEGT, per germline. Between the trimmed V and J ends, which lost 5 bases and 5 bases, there was a span of 24 bases. The CDR3 is 17 amino acids. CDR3 amino acids: CASSLQGREAPLETQYF. The CDR3 DNA reads as TGTGCCAGCAGTCTACAGGGCCGGGAGGCCCCCCTGGAGACCCAGTACTTC.

V is TRBV7-9 and J is TRBJ2-6; D is uncertain. The CDR3 sequence is 16 residues long. Germline CDR1 is SEHNR and CDR2 is FQNEAQ (reference sequence). Trimming shortened V by 4 bases and J by 1 base, and 11 bases separated the two germline ends. DNA of the CDR3: TGTGCCAGCAGCTCCCCTAGAGCATCTGGGGCCAACGTCCTGACTTTC. Its protein product is CASSSPRASGANVLTF.

The chain employs TRBV7-7 and TRBJ2-2, with D possibly being TRBD1 (6 bases). The germline gives CDR1 SSHAT, CDR2 FNYEAQ (reference sequence). This CDR3 is 14 amino acids long. V dropped 5 bases and J dropped 1 base, with 8 bases sitting between them. The CDR3 nucleotides read TGTGCCAGCAGCGTACAGGGGAACACCGGGGAGCTGTTTTTT. Translating gives CASSVQGNTGELFF.